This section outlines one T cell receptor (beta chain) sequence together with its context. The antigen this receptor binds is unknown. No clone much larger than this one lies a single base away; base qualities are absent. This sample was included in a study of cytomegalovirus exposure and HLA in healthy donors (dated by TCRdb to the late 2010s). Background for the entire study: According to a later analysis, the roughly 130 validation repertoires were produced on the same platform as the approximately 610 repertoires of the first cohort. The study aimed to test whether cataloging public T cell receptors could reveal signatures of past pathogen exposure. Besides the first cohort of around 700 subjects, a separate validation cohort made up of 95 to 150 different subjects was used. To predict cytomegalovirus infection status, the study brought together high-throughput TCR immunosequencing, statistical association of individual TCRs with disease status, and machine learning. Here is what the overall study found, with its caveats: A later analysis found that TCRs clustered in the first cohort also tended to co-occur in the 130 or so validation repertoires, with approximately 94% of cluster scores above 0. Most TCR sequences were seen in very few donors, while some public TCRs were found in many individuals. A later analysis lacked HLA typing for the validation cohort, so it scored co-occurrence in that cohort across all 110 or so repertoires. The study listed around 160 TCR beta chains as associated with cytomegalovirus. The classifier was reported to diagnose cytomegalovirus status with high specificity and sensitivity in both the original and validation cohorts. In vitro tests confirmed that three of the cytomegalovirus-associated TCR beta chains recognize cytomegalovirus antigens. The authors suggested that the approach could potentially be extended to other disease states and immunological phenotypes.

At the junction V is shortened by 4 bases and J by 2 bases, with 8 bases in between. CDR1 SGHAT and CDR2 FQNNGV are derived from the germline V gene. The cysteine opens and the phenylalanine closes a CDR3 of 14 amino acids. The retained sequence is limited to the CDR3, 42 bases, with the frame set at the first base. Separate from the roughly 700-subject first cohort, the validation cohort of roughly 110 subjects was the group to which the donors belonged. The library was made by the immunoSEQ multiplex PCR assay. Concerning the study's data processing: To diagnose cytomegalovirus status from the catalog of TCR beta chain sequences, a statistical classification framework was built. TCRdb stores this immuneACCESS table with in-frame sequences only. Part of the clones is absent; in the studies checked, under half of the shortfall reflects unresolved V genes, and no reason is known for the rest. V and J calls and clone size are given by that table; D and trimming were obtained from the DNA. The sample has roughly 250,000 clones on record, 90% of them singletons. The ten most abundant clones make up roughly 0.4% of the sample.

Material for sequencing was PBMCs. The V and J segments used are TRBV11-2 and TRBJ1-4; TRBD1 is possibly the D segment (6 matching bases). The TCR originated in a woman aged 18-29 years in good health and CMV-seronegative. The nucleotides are TGTGCCAGCAGCTCAGGGGCGACTAATGAAAAACTGTTTTTT. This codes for CASSSGATNEKLFF. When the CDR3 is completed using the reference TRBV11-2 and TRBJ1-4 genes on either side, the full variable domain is EAGVAQSPRYKIIEKRQSVAFWCNPISGHATLYWYQQILGQGPKLLIQFQNNGVVDDSQLPKDRFSAERLKGVDSTLKIQPAKLEDSAVYLCASSSGATNEKLFFGSGTQLSVL.